This T cell receptor (beta chain) emerged from a study of blood T cell repertoires in COVID-19. Study at large: PBMCs, B-cell-depleted T cells, or T cells were the source of the cDNA or gDNA that made up the material.

As processed by the authors: For nucleated cells, counts were estimated from reference gene primer amplification. Method: immunoSEQ multiplex PCR; TCRdb's copy keeps in-frame clones and lacks some. The V and J calls and clone size are taken from that table; D and trimming were inferred from the DNA. The sample consists of roughly 320,000 clones, more than 90% of them appearing once. This clone was recorded only once. Participants' reported clinical history set cohort assignment. V was pared by 0 bases and J by 0 bases, with 6 bases between. Germline CDR1 MNHNY, CDR2 SVGAGI (reference sequence). The CDR3 is made up of 15 amino acids.

Sequencing was done on a sample of PBMCs or T cells enriched from blood (not recorded which). This chain uses TRBV6-6 with TRBJ2-4; the D gene is possibly TRBD1 (5 bases). The source is a woman aged 25 to 45 who had been exposed to COVID-19. The CDR3 DNA follows: TGTGCCAGCAGTTACTCGGGGCAAGCCAAAAACATTCAGTACTTC. This codes for CASSYSGQAKNIQYF.